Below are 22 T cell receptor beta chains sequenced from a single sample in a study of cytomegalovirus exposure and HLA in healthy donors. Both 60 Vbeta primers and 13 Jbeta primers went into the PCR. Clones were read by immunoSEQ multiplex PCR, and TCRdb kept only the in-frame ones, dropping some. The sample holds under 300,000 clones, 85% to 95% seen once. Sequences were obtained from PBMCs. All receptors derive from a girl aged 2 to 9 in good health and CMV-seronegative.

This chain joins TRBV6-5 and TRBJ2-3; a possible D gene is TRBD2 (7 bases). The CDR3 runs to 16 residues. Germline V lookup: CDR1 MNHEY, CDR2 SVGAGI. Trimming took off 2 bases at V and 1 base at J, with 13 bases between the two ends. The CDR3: CASSYRLGGGTDTQYF. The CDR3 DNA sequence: TGTGCCAGCAGTTACAGGCTAGGGGGGGGCACAGATACGCAGTATTTT.

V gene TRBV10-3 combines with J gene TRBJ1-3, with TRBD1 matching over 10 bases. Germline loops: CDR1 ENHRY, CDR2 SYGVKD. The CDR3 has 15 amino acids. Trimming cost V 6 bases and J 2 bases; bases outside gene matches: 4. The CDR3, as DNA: TGTGCCATCAGGGACGGACAGGGGGCTGGAAACACCATATATTTT. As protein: CAIRDGQGAGNTIYF.

CDR3 loop: CASSLTWDRAVETQYF. The CDR3 DNA reads TGTGCCAGCAGCTTAACTTGGGACAGGGCGGTAGAGACCCAGTACTTC. The chain is built from TRBV7-6 and TRBJ2-5, with 9 bases lining up with TRBD1. Trimming at V came to 2 bases and at J to 4 bases, leaving 8 bases not matched to a gene. The CDR3 contains 16 residues. The germline V gene has CDR1 SGHVS and CDR2 FNYEAQ.

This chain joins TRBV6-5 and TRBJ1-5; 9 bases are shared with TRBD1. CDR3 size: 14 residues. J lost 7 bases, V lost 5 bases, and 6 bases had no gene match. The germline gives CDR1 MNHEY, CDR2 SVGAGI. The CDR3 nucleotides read TGTGCCAGCAGTCGGACAGGGGATCGGCAGCCCCAGCATTTT. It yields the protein CASSRTGDRQPQHF.

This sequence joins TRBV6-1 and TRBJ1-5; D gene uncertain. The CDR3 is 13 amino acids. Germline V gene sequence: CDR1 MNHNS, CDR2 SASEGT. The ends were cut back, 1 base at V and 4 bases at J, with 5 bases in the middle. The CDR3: CASSEGQNQPQHF. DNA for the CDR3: TGTGCCAGCAGTGAAGGCCAGAATCAGCCCCAGCATTTT.

The CDR3 here is CASSKVAGETDTQYF. In nucleotides, the CDR3 is TGTGCCAGTAGTAAAGTAGCGGGGGAAACAGATACGCAGTATTTT. This rearrangement joins TRBV19 to TRBJ2-3; TRBD2 aligns across 9 bases. Germline values: CDR1 LNHDA, CDR2 SQIVND (reference sequence). V shed 4 bases and J 3 bases; nucleotides not matched to a gene: 5. The CDR3 is 15 residues long.

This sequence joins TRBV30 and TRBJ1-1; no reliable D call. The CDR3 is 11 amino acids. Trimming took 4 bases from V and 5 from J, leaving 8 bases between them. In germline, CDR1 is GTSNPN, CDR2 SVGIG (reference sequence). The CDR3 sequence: CAWMSLTEAFF. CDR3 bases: TGTGCCTGGATGTCTCTGACTGAAGCTTTCTTT.

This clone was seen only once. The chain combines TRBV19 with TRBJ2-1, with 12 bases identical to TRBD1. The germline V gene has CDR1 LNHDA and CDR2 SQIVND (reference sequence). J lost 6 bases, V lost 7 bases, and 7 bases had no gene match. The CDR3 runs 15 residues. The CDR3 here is CASTGTGGSLNEQFF. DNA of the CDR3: TGTGCCAGTACCGGGACAGGGGGCTCCCTCAATGAGCAGTTCTTC.

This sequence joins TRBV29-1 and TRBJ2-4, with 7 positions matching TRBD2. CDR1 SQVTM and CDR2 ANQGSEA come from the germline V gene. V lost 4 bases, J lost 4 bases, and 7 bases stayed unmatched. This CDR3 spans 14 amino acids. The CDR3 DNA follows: TGCAGCGTTGGGGGCGGGAGCGGGAAAAACATTCAGTACTTC. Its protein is CSVGGGSGKNIQYF.

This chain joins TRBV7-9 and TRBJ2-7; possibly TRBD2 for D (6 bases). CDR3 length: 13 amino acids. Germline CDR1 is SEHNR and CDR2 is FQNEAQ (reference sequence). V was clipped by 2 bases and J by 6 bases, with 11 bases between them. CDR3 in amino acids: CASSLQVGGEQYF. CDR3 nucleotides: TGTGCCAGCAGCTTACAAGTCGGGGGCGAGCAGTACTTC. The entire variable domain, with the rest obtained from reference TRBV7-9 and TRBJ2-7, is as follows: DTGVSQNPRHKITKRGQNVTFRCDPISEHNRLYWYRQTLGQGPEFLTYFQNEAQLEKSRLLSDRFSAERPKGSFSTLEIQRTEQGDSAMYLCASSLQVGGEQYFGPGTRLTVT.

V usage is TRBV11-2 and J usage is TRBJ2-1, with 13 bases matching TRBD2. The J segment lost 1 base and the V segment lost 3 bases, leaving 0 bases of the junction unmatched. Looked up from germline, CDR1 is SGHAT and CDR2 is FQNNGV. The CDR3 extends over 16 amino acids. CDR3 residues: CASSLGLAGSYNEQFF. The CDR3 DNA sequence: TGTGCCAGCAGCTTGGGACTAGCGGGATCCTACAATGAGCAGTTCTTC.

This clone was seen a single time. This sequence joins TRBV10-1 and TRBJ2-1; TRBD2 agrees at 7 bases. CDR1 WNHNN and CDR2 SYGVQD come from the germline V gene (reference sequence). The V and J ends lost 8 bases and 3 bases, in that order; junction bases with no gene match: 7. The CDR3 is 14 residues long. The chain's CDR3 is CASSSGAGYNEQFF. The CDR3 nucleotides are TGCGCCAGCTCAAGCGGGGCAGGCTACAATGAGCAGTTCTTC.

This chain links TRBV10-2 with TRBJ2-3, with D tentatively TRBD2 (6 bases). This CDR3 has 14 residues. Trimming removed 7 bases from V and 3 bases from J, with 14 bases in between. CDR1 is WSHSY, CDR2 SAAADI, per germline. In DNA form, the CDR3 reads TGCGCCAGCAATGGTGGGACTCTGACAGATACGCAGTATTTT. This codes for CASNGGTLTDTQYF.

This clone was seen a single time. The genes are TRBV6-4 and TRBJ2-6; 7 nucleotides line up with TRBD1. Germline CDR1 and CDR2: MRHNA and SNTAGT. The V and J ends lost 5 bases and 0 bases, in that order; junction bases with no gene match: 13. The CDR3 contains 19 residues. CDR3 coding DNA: TGTGCCAGCAGTCTACTGCCGGGACAGTTGAGCTCTGGGGCCAACGTCCTGACTTTC. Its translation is CASSLLPGQLSSGANVLTF.

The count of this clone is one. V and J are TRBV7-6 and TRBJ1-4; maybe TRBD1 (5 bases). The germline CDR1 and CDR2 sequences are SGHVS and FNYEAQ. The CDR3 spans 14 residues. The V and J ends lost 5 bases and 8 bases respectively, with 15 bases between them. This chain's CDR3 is CASSRYRGGEKLFF. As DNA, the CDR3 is TGTGCCAGCAGCCGTTATAGGGGAGGCGAAAAACTGTTTTTT.

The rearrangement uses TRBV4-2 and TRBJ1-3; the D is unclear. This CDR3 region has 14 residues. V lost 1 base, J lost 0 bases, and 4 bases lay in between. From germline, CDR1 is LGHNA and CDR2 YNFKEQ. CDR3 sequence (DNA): TGTGCCAGCAGCCAAGGAGACTCTGGAAACACCATATATTTT. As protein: CASSQGDSGNTIYF.

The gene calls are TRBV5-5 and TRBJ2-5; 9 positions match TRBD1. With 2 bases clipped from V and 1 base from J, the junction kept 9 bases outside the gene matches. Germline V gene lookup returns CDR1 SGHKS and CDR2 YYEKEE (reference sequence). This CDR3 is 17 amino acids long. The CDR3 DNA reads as TGTGCCAGCAGCTTATCGACCGGGACAGGGACCCAAGAGACCCAGTACTTC. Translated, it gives CASSLSTGTGTQETQYF.

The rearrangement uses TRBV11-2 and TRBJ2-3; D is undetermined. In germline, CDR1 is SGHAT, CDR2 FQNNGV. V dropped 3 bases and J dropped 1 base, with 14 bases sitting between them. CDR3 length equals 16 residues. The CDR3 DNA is TGTGCCAGCAGCTTTAGCCTCTCAAGCGGCACAGATACGCAGTATTTT. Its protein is CASSFSLSSGTDTQYF. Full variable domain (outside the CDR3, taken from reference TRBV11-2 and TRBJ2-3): EAGVAQSPRYKIIEKRQSVAFWCNPISGHATLYWYQQILGQGPKLLIQFQNNGVVDDSQLPKDRFSAERLKGVDSTLKIQPAKLEDSAVYLCASSFSLSSGTDTQYFGPGTRLTVL.

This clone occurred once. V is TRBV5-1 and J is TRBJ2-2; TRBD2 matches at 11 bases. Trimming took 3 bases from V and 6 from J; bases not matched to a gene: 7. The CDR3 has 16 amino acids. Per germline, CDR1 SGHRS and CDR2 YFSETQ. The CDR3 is CASSSQRLAGPGELFF. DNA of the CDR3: TGCGCCAGCAGCTCGCAAAGACTAGCGGGACCCGGGGAGCTGTTTTTT.

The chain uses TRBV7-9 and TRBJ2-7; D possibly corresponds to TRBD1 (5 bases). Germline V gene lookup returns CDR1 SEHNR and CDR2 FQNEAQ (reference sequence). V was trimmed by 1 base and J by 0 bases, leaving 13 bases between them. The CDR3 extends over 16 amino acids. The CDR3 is CASSLGGTGSSYEQYF. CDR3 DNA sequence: TGTGCCAGCAGCTTAGGAGGAACAGGTAGCTCCTACGAGCAGTACTTC.

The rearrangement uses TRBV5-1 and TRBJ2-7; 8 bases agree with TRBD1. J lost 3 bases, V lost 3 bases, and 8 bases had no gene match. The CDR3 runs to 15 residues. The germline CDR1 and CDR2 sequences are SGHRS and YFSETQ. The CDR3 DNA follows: TGCGCCAGCAGCTCGCAGGGGGCGGGTTACTACGAGCAGTACTTC. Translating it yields CASSSQGAGYYEQYF.

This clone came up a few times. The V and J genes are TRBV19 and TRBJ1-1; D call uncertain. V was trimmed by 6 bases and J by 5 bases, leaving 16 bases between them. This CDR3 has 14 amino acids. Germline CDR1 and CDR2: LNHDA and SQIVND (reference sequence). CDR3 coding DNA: TGTGCCAGTAGCCTGATTAACGGTTGGACTGAAGCTTTCTTT. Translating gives CASSLINGWTEAFF.